The count of the clone carrying this TCR beta chain is one. No antigen is known for it. TCRdb's table, derived via immunoSEQ multiplex PCR, lists solely in-frame clones and lacks some. The table lists tens of thousands of clones, about 89% of them singletons. The sample belongs to a study of OX40 agonist ivuxolimab in advanced cancers. The wider study: The study enrolled dose-escalation patients with hepatocellular carcinoma, melanoma, renal cell or head and neck cancer. People who had prior anti-PD-1, anti-PD-L1 or anti-CTLA-4 therapy could take part, and roughly 44% had some. Overall study results and limits: Antigen specificity was not determined for the expanded peripheral T cells. Low levels of normalized T-cell clonal expansion also appeared in some nonresponders.

In germline, CDR1 is MGHRA, CDR2 YSYEKL. The CDR3 loop spans 16 amino acids. Trimming shortened V by 0 bases and J by 2 bases, and 11 bases separated the two germline ends. Sequencing used CD4+ or CD8+ T cells sorted from blood, obtained in a trial of the OX40 agonist ivuxolimab. This receptor was taken from an adult with an advanced solid tumor such as melanoma, head and neck, liver or kidney cancer. The chain is built from TRBV4-1 and TRBJ1-3; unclear D gene. The CDR3 sequence is CASSQESPEAGNTIYF. CDR3 in DNA: TGCGCCAGCAGCCAAGAGTCACCGGAAGCTGGAAACACCATATATTTT.